The 11 T cell receptor beta chains below were found in one sample sequenced in a study of T cell responses to AZD1222 COVID-19 vaccine. TCRdb keeps only in-frame clones here, not all; method: immunoSEQ multiplex PCR. Of 130,000 to 150,000 clones in the sample, 89% are singletons; the top ten hold 4.5% to 6.5%. Sequences were derived from peripheral blood, sampled on day 0 of AZD1222 vaccination. The receptor source for this set is an adult in good health.

The rearrangement links TRBV27 to TRBJ1-5; TRBD1 matches at 10 bases. The CDR3 totals 15 residues. Unmatched junction bases numbered 2, after V lost 6 bases and J lost 0 bases. Germline loops: CDR1 MNHEY, CDR2 SMNVEV (reference sequence). The CDR3 sequence is CASSRTGGSNQPQHF. Here the CDR3 DNA reads TGTGCCAGCAGCCGGACAGGGGGTAGCAATCAGCCCCAGCATTTT.

The chain couples TRBV5-6 to TRBJ2-2; 9 bases align to TRBD2. V lost 3 bases to trimming and J lost 6 bases; unmatched junction nucleotides: 9. The CDR3 is made up of 16 amino acids. The germline CDR1 and CDR2 sequences are SGHDT and YYEEEE. The CDR3 DNA sequence: TGTGCCAGCAGCTCGTGGCGGGAGGGGTTCGCCGGGGAGCTGTTTTTT. It is translated as CASSSWREGFAGELFF.

The rearrangement joins TRBV19 to TRBJ1-2; 7 nucleotides line up with TRBD1. The V segment lost 6 bases and the J segment 5 bases; nucleotides outside the gene matches: 6. This CDR3 has 13 amino acids. Germline V lookup: CDR1 LNHDA, CDR2 SQIVND (reference sequence). CDR3: CASSRQGRYGYTF. CDR3 DNA: TGTGCCAGTAGCCGACAGGGCCGATATGGCTACACCTTC.

The chain couples TRBV20-1 to TRBJ1-2, with D unresolved. Germline-derived CDR1 and CDR2 are DFQATT and SNEGSKA (reference sequence). V lost 3 bases and J 2 bases, leaving 10 bases between the germline ends. CDR3 length equals 13 residues. CDR3 nucleotides: TGCAGTGCTAGTACCGGATCAAACTATGGCTACACCTTC. As protein: CSASTGSNYGYTF.

The chain links TRBV24-1 to TRBJ1-1; D uncertain. CDR1 is KGHDR, CDR2 SFDVKD, per germline. This CDR3 is 13 amino acids long. V was shortened by 9 bases and J by 0 bases, with 10 bases between the two germline ends. Here the CDR3 reads CATRRGLNTEAFF. CDR3 coding DNA: TGTGCCACCCGTCGCGGATTGAACACTGAAGCTTTCTTT.

This rearrangement joins TRBV6-1 to TRBJ1-2; 8 bases align to TRBD1. With V trimmed by 1 base and J by 8 bases, 9 bases remained unmatched. Germline V CDR1 and CDR2: MNHNS, SASEGT. The CDR3 is 15 amino acids. DNA for the CDR3: TGTGCCAGCAGTGAAGTTCCCGGGACAGGAGGCGGCTACACCTTC. Its protein product is CASSEVPGTGGGYTF.

A single count supports this clone. The chain combines TRBV5-1 with TRBJ2-5, with TRBD2 matching 9 bases. The germline gives CDR1 SGHRS, CDR2 YFSETQ. Trimming took 5 bases from V and 5 from J; bases not matched to a gene: 19. This CDR3 has 18 amino acids. CDR3 residues: CASRFLKRGAGRQETQYF. DNA of the CDR3: TGCGCCAGCAGGTTCCTAAAGCGGGGGGCAGGACGCCAGGAGACCCAGTACTTC. Filled out from reference TRBV5-1 and TRBJ2-5, the complete variable domain reads KAGVTQTPRYLIKTRGQQVTLSCSPISGHRSVSWYQQTPGQGLQFLFEYFSETQRNKGNFPGRFSGRQFSNSRSEMNVSTLELGDSALYLCASRFLKRGAGRQETQYFGPGTRLLVL.

This sequence joins TRBV19 and TRBJ2-3; 8 nucleotides agree with TRBD1. Germline CDR1 is LNHDA and CDR2 is SQIVND (reference sequence). CDR3 length equals 14 residues. Trimming took 4 bases from V and 4 from J; bases not matched to a gene: 4. The CDR3 loop reads CASSTLQGADTQYF. CDR3 sequence (DNA): TGTGCCAGTAGTACCCTACAGGGGGCAGATACGCAGTATTTT.

This clone was counted once. The rearrangement uses TRBV9 and TRBJ2-7, with D unresolved. The CDR3 is 15 residues long. V lost 4 bases to trimming and J lost 6 bases, with 20 bases between them. CDR1 and CDR2 (germline): SGDLS, YYNGEE. In DNA form, the CDR3 reads TGTGCCAGCAGCCCAGTACCGACTCCGGGCGCCGAGCAGTACTTC. Protein product: CASSPVPTPGAEQYF.

This chain connects TRBV19 to TRBJ1-1, with D tentatively TRBD1 (5 bases). The CDR3 is 14 amino acids. Germline loops: CDR1 LNHDA, CDR2 SQIVND (reference sequence). V shed 3 bases and J shed 0 bases, with 8 bases lying between them. CDR3: CASSIWGLNTEAFF. The DNA of the CDR3 is TGTGCCAGTAGTATTTGGGGGTTGAACACTGAAGCTTTCTTT.

The chain recombines TRBV7-7 with TRBJ2-5, with D perhaps matching TRBD2 (5 bases). Germline loops: CDR1 SSHAT, CDR2 FNYEAQ (reference sequence). Trimming left V 5 bases short and J 4 bases short, with 23 bases between. This CDR3 region has 17 residues. Written as DNA, the CDR3 is TGTGCCAGCAGCCCCGGTCGGGGTGCCCGCCCCGTAGAGACCCAGTACTTC. Its translation: CASSPGRGARPVETQYF.